These 18 T cell receptor beta chains were sequenced from one sample in a study of shared clonotypes between healthy human individuals. TCRdb's copy holds only in-frame clones and misses some; the assay was immunoSEQ multiplex PCR. The sample lists about 2.4 million clones; roughly 93% were seen once. Material for sequencing was naive CD4+ T cells from PBMCs. Subset meaning: CD45RA+ positively selected. These TCRs come from a man aged 18 to 29 in good health. Some clones in this sample may be carry-over from other donors' samples.

Here the CDR3 reads CASSRWTSGTYEQYF. DNA of the CDR3: TGTGCCAGCAGCCGTTGGACTAGCGGGACCTACGAGCAGTACTTC. The J gene is TRBJ2-7, the V gene TRBV13, with 12 nucleotides matching TRBD2. From germline, CDR1 is PRHDT and CDR2 FYEKMQ (reference sequence). After removal of 5 bases from V and 2 bases from J, the junction contained 4 bases not matched to a gene. The CDR3 totals 15 residues.

J is TRBJ2-1 and V is TRBV5-4; tentative D call: TRBD2 (6 bases). CDR3 length equals 15 residues. V was shortened by 3 bases and J by 2 bases, with 12 bases between the two germline ends. Germline CDR1 SGHNT, CDR2 YYREEE (reference sequence). CDR3 loop: CASSWRVAAYNEQFF. The CDR3 DNA is TGTGCCAGCAGCTGGAGGGTGGCTGCCTACAATGAGCAGTTCTTC.

V gene TRBV5-4 combines with J gene TRBJ2-3, with D uncertain. From germline, CDR1 is SGHNT and CDR2 YYREEE (reference sequence). CDR3 length: 14 amino acids. Trimming cost V 4 bases and J 1 base, with 10 bases left between them. In nucleotides, the CDR3 is TGTGCCAGCAGCGTAACACCTCGCACAGATACGCAGTATTTT. Amino acid sequence: CASSVTPRTDTQYF. Supplemented by reference TRBV5-4 and TRBJ2-3, the full variable domain reads ETGVTQSPTHLIKTRGQQVTLRCSSQSGHNTVSWYQQALGQGPQFIFQYYREEENGRGNFPPRFSGLQFPNYSSELNVNALELDDSALYLCASSVTPRTDTQYFGPGTRLTVL.

This chain joins TRBV19 and TRBJ2-7; D gene unclear. In germline, CDR1 is LNHDA, CDR2 SQIVND (reference sequence). This CDR3 spans 15 amino acids. V was clipped by 4 bases and J by 2 bases, with 15 bases between them. The CDR3 DNA follows: TGTGCCAGTAGTAGGGTTTTCGGCAGCCCCTACGAGCAGTACTTC. Its translation: CASSRVFGSPYEQYF.

The chain combines TRBV30 with TRBJ2-7, with 11 bases lining up with TRBD2. The CDR3 has 15 amino acids. CDR1 is GTSNPN and CDR2 is SVGIG in the germline V gene (reference sequence). V shed 1 base and J 4 bases; nucleotides not matched to a gene: 6. The DNA for the CDR3 is TGTGCCTGGAGTGATCCGGGACTAGCGGCATACGAGCAGTACTTC. It is translated as CAWSDPGLAAYEQYF.

This chain joins TRBV28 and TRBJ2-1; D is possibly TRBD2 (6 bases). The CDR3 has 14 amino acids. Germline values: CDR1 MDHEN, CDR2 SYDVKM. The ends were cut back, 6 bases at V and 9 bases at J, with 18 bases in the middle. The CDR3 DNA sequence: TGTGCCAGCAGACCCGGGACTCCGCTGGGTGAGCAGTTCTTC. It codes for CASRPGTPLGEQFF.

The chain combines TRBV7-2 with TRBJ2-5; D is ambiguous. V lost 2 bases and J lost 3, with 4 bases in between. In germline, CDR1 is SGHTA, CDR2 FQGNSA. The CDR3 extends over 12 amino acids. DNA for the CDR3: TGTGCCAGCAGCTTAATGGAAGAGACCCAGTACTTC. The encoded protein is CASSLMEETQYF. Full variable domain (outside the CDR3, taken from reference TRBV7-2 and TRBJ2-5): GAGVSQSPSNKVTEKGKDVELRCDPISGHTALYWYRQSLGQGLEFLIYFQGNSAPDKSGLPSDRFSAERTGGSVSTLTIQRTQQEDSAVYLCASSLMEETQYFGPGTRLLVL.

The chain uses TRBV28 and TRBJ1-3, with D possibly TRBD1 on 5 matching bases. The CDR3 contains 16 residues. Deletions cut 7 bases from V and 2 bases from J, with 18 bases between. Germline lookup yields CDR1 MDHEN and CDR2 SYDVKM. Here the CDR3 reads CASKLGGLRPGNTIYF. Written as DNA, the CDR3 is TGTGCCAGCAAACTCGGGGGTCTGAGGCCTGGAAACACCATATATTTT.

The chain joins TRBV5-1 to TRBJ2-7, with D possibly matching TRBD1 (6 bases). The germline gives CDR1 SGHRS, CDR2 YFSETQ. V lost 5 bases, J lost 4 bases, and 31 bases lay in between. The CDR3 contains 19 residues. CDR3 DNA: TGCGCCAGCAGTCGTCGGCCCAGGGGCACAAAGATCAACGTGTACGAGCAGTACTTC. It encodes CASSRRPRGTKINVYEQYF.

The V gene is TRBV7-3, the J gene TRBJ2-1; 8 bases fit TRBD1. The CDR3 runs 16 residues. In germline, CDR1 is SGHTA, CDR2 FQGTGA. V lost 5 bases to trimming and J lost 8 bases; unmatched junction nucleotides: 14. This chain's CDR3 is CASSLIPGGVADEQFF. CDR3 bases: TGTGCCAGCAGCCTCATTCCAGGGGGCGTTGCGGATGAGCAGTTCTTC.

The chain employs TRBV29-1 and TRBJ2-4; 7 positions match TRBD2. The CDR3 covers 13 residues. V shed 1 base and J 4 bases; nucleotides not matched to a gene: 1. Germline loops: CDR1 SQVTM, CDR2 ANQGSEA. Here the CDR3 reads CSVEGRGKNIQYF. As DNA, the CDR3 is TGCAGCGTTGAAGGGCGGGGGAAAAACATTCAGTACTTC. The complete variable domain, with remaining parts taken from reference TRBV29-1 and TRBJ2-4, reads SAVISQKPSRDICQRGTSLTIQCQVDSQVTMMFWYRQQPGQSLTLIATANQGSEATYESGFVIDKFPISRPNLTFSTLTVSNMSPEDSSIYLCSVEGRGKNIQYFGAGTRLSVL.

This clone was seen once. The chain couples TRBV6-4 to TRBJ2-6; the D is unclear. The CDR3 spans 15 residues. V was clipped by 2 bases and J by 4 bases, with 9 bases between them. Germline V lookup: CDR1 MRHNA, CDR2 SNTAGT. The CDR3 is CASSDRGLGANVLTF. The CDR3 DNA reads TGTGCCAGCAGTGACCGTGGTTTAGGGGCCAACGTCCTGACTTTC.

CDR3 in DNA: TGTGCCAGCAGTGGGATAGCGGGTGCTATGAGGAATGAGCAGTTCTTC. As protein: CASSGIAGAMRNEQFF. This chain uses TRBV2 with TRBJ2-1; 7 positions agree with TRBD2. The J segment lost 7 bases and the V segment lost 4 bases, leaving 13 bases of the junction unmatched. Germline CDR1 is SNHLY and CDR2 is FYNNEI. CDR3 length: 16 amino acids.

The genes are TRBV11-2 and TRBJ2-1; a weak D match, TRBD2 (6 bases). Germline assignment: CDR1 SGHAT and CDR2 FQNNGV. Trimming took 4 bases from V and 5 from J, leaving 27 bases between them. The CDR3 totals 19 residues. The CDR3 loop is CASSSLMPTRQRRDNEQFF. CDR3 coding DNA: TGTGCCAGCAGCTCTCTTATGCCCACCAGGCAACGGAGGGACAATGAGCAGTTCTTC.

The V and J genes are TRBV1 and TRBJ2-3. TRBV1 is designated a pseudogene. The CDR3 sequence is 15 residues long. The CDR3, as DNA: TGCACCAGCAGCCAAGGTCGGCTCCTCACAGATACGCAGTATTTT. As protein: CTSSQGRLLTDTQYF.

The chain links TRBV9 to TRBJ1-1; no definite D call. Trimming stripped 0 bases from V and 7 bases from J, with 13 bases between. Looked up from germline, CDR1 is SGDLS and CDR2 is YYNGEE. The CDR3 sequence is 14 residues long. The CDR3 region has the DNA TGTGCCAGCAGCGTAGAATTATTCGTTGGTGAAGCTTTCTTT. Translated: CASSVELFVGEAFF.

The V and J genes are TRBV27 and TRBJ1-2; D is perhaps TRBD1 (5 bases). CDR3 length: 14 residues. The germline V and J ends were trimmed by 6 bases and 8 bases, with 19 bases remaining between them. Germline values: CDR1 MNHEY, CDR2 SMNVEV (reference sequence). CDR3: CASRDPGRKTGYTF. CDR3 bases: TGTGCCAGCAGAGACCCGGGACGGAAGACGGGCTACACCTTC.

The chain's CDR3 is CASKLQGTSNQPQHF. DNA for the CDR3: TGTGCCAGCAAGCTACAGGGAACGAGCAATCAGCCCCAGCATTTT. This sequence joins TRBV6-5 and TRBJ1-5, with D tentatively TRBD1 (6 bases). CDR1 and CDR2 from the germline V gene are MNHEY and SVGAGI. V was clipped by 7 bases and J by 1 base, with 14 bases between them. The CDR3 totals 15 residues.